These 7 T cell receptor beta chains share one sample of origin, sequenced in a study of T-cell reconstitution after alpha-beta-depleted transplantation in children. For TCRbeta, the library was prepared with unique molecular identifiers. TCRdb re-called the PCR reads through MiXCR, storing one row per CDR3 protein. The sample lists about 290,000 distinct CDR3 sequences; over 9% were seen once. The input for sequencing was PBMCs, taken before TCRalphabeta/CD19-depleted stem cell transplant. The receptor set was obtained from a boy in the first two years of life with acute myeloid leukemia, due to receive a stem cell transplant.

At least ten counts were recorded for this clonotype. The chain links TRBV20-1 to TRBJ2-1; tentative D call: TRBD2 (6 bases). The CDR3 loop spans 15 amino acids. V shed 4 bases and J shed 4 bases, with 17 bases lying between them. Per the germline V gene, CDR1 is DFQATT and CDR2 is SNEGSKA (reference sequence). CDR3: CSAISGSLRYNEQFF. Written as DNA, the CDR3 is TGCAGTGCTATCAGCGGGTCCCTCCGATACAATGAGCAGTTCTTC.

As regards this clonotype: One end of the junction is discordant with germline, which a read error may explain. The chain has TRBV19 and TRBJ2-7; D might be TRBD1 (6 bases). CDR3 length equals 15 residues. The germline gives CDR1 LNHDA, CDR2 SQIVND (reference sequence). The CDR3: CASRIEAGEHDEQYF. The DNA of the CDR3 is TGTGCTAGTAGAATAGAGGCAGGGGAACACGACGAGCAGTACTTC.

This clonotype was recorded many times. The V and J genes are TRBV7-2 and TRBJ2-7, with TRBD2 matching 9 bases. V was pared by 5 bases and J by 0 bases, with 8 bases of the junction left unmatched. The germline V gene has CDR1 SGHTA and CDR2 FQGNSA. CDR3 size: 16 residues. CDR3 DNA sequence: TGTGCCAGCAGCACCTATGGCGGGGGGGCCTCCTACGAGCAGTACTTC. It translates to CASSTYGGGASYEQYF.

This sequence joins TRBV7-2 and TRBJ2-3; D is perhaps TRBD1 (6 bases). Germline CDR1 SGHTA, CDR2 FQGNSA. Between the trimmed V and J ends, which lost 8 bases and 1 base, there was a span of 10 bases. This CDR3 region has 13 residues. The CDR3 region has the DNA TGTGCCAGCTTTAGACAGGGCACAGATACGCAGTATTTT. Amino acids: CASFRQGTDTQYF.

This clonotype was detected ten times or more. This sequence joins TRBV12-3 or TRBV12-4 and TRBJ2-3; 7 bases agree with TRBD1. This CDR3 spans 15 amino acids. With 5 bases clipped from V and 4 bases from J, the junction kept 9 bases outside the gene matches. CDR3 sequence: CASSPLRQGPDTQYF. DNA for the CDR3: TGTGCCAGCAGTCCCCTTAGACAGGGACCAGATACGCAGTATTTT.

V is TRBV7-2 and J is TRBJ2-5; D perhaps matches TRBD2 (5 bases). The V end lost 5 bases, the J end lost 1 base, and 17 bases lay between the germline ends. The germline gives CDR1 SGHTA, CDR2 FQGNSA. The CDR3 runs to 16 residues. The CDR3 region has the DNA TGTGCCAGCAGCGCCCTCCCGGGGTCGCGCCAAGAGACCCAGTACTTC. Translated, it gives CASSALPGSRQETQYF.

Many counts were recorded for this clonotype. The chain employs TRBV13 and TRBJ2-2; D remains unclear. Germline V CDR1 and CDR2: PRHDT, FYEKMQ (reference sequence). Between the trimmed V and J ends, which lost 4 bases and 4 bases, there was a span of 4 bases. The CDR3 totals 12 residues. Written as DNA, the CDR3 is TGTGCCAGCAGCTCTCGCACCGGGGAGCTGTTTTTT. This translates into CASSSRTGELFF.